These T cell receptor beta chains were read from a single sample in a study of vaccination effects on CD4 cells after COVID-19. Libraries were prepared by immunoSEQ multiplex PCR; TCRdb keeps only in-frame clonotypes and omits some of them. Among about 20,000 clones listed, roughly 70% were seen once. These receptors' targets are unknown. The sequencing here drew on CD4+ T cells from PBMCs cultured with HCoV-229E spike peptides, taken before COVID-19 vaccination. The receptors here all came from a human donor who received a COVID-19 vaccine. Both conserved end residues are part of each CDR3. A D gene is named only where the DNA matches it firmly. Expanded clones get a size class; other rows say once, few or many, or leave the size out.

V gene: TRBV10-2
J gene: TRBJ1-3
clone size: few
D gene: -
CDR3 protein: CASMGGPGNTIYF
CDR3 DNA: TGCGCCAGCATGGGGGGCCCTGGAAACACCATATATTTT

V gene: TRBV12-3/TRBV12-4
J gene: TRBJ2-5
clone size: -
D gene: -
CDR3 protein: CASSVLGAQYF
CDR3 DNA: TGTGCCAGCAGTGTATTAGGGGCCCAGTACTTC

V gene: TRBV19
J gene: TRBJ1-2
clone size: -
D gene: -
CDR3 protein: CASSKGSGSVYGYTF
CDR3 DNA: TGTGCCAGTAGTAAGGGTAGCGGCAGCGTCTATGGCTACACCTTC

V gene: TRBV28
J gene: TRBJ1-5
clone size: -
D gene: -
CDR3 protein: CASSFVLGDQPQHF
CDR3 DNA: TGTGCCAGCAGTTTCGTCCTTGGCGATCAGCCCCAGCATTTT

V gene: TRBV19
J gene: TRBJ1-1
clone size: -
D gene: -
CDR3 protein: CASSTASIRTEAFF
CDR3 DNA: TGTGCCAGTAGTACCGCCTCCATCCGCACTGAAGCTTTCTTT

V gene: TRBV10-3
J gene: TRBJ2-5
clone size: few
D gene: -
CDR3 protein: CAISDSTKYQETQYF
CDR3 DNA: TGTGCCATCAGTGATTCGACTAAATACCAAGAGACCCAGTACTTC

V gene: TRBV21-1
J gene: TRBJ2-1
clone size: -
D gene: -
CDR3 protein: CASSRLGDFIRLNNEQFF
CDR3 DNA: TGTGCCAGCAGCCGTCTAGGGGATTTTATACGACTAAACAATGAGCAGTTCTTC

V gene: TRBV3-1/TRBV3-2
J gene: TRBJ2-1
clone size: -
D gene: TRBD2
CDR3 protein: CASSQDLASGGDEQFF
CDR3 DNA: TGTGCCAGCAGCCAAGATCTGGCTAGCGGGGGGGATGAGCAGTTCTTC

V gene: TRBV19
J gene: TRBJ2-2
clone size: few
D gene: -
CDR3 protein: CASSITNTGELFF
CDR3 DNA: TGTGCCAGTAGTATCACGAACACCGGGGAGCTGTTTTTT

V gene: TRBV30
J gene: TRBJ1-3
clone size: few
D gene: TRBD1
CDR3 protein: CACYRGSGNTIYF
CDR3 DNA: TGTGCCTGTTACAGGGGATCGGGAAACACCATATATTTT

V gene: TRBV5-6
J gene: TRBJ2-3
clone size: -
D gene: -
CDR3 protein: CASSLKGTDTQYF
CDR3 DNA: TGTGCCAGCAGCTTGAAAGGAACAGATACGCAGTATTTT

V gene: TRBV3-1/TRBV3-2
J gene: TRBJ2-1
clone size: -
D gene: -
CDR3 protein: CASSQENRVEQFF
CDR3 DNA: TGTGCCAGCAGCCAAGAAAACCGGGTCGAGCAGTTCTTC

V gene: TRBV7-8
J gene: TRBJ2-1
clone size: -
D gene: TRBD1
CDR3 protein: CASSLTGTGDDEQFF
CDR3 DNA: TGTGCCAGCAGCCTCACCGGGACAGGGGACGATGAGCAGTTCTTC

V gene: TRBV7-9
J gene: TRBJ1-1
clone size: -
D gene: -
CDR3 protein: CASSQEAREHEAFF
CDR3 DNA: TGTGCCAGCAGCCAGGAGGCCAGAGAACATGAAGCTTTCTTT

V gene: TRBV2
J gene: TRBJ2-3
clone size: -
D gene: TRBD2
CDR3 protein: CAGRREGLGDTQYF
CDR3 DNA: TGTGCCGGCAGACGGGAGGGCCTTGGAGATACGCAGTATTTT

V gene: TRBV7-9
J gene: TRBJ1-1
clone size: -
D gene: -
CDR3 protein: CASNFGPEAFF
CDR3 DNA: TGTGCCAGCAACTTCGGACCAGAAGCTTTCTTT

V gene: TRBV21-1
J gene: TRBJ2-1
clone size: -
D gene: -
CDR3 protein: CASSHNAHQSSYNEQFF
CDR3 DNA: TGTGCCAGCAGCCATAACGCACATCAAAGCTCCTACAATGAGCAGTTCTTC

V gene: TRBV27
J gene: TRBJ1-5
clone size: few
D gene: -
CDR3 protein: CASSSGQTSNQPQHF
CDR3 DNA: TGTGCCAGCAGTTCAGGACAGACTAGCAATCAGCCCCAGCATTTT

V gene: TRBV5-4
J gene: TRBJ2-5
clone size: once
D gene: -
CDR3 protein: CASSGRDGETQYF
CDR3 DNA: TGTGCCAGCAGCGGCCGGGACGGGGAGACCCAGTACTTC

V gene: TRBV6-1
J gene: TRBJ1-1
clone size: -
D gene: TRBD1
CDR3 protein: CASSETGTVATEAFF
CDR3 DNA: TGTGCCAGCAGTGAAACCGGGACAGTTGCCACTGAAGCTTTCTTT

V gene: TRBV10-3
J gene: TRBJ1-5
clone size: -
D gene: -
CDR3 protein: CAIRTDSNQPQHF
CDR3 DNA: TGCGCCATCCGGACGGATAGCAATCAGCCCCAGCATTTT

V gene: TRBV2
J gene: TRBJ1-4
clone size: -
D gene: -
CDR3 protein: CASSGTASGKLFF
CDR3 DNA: TGTGCCAGCAGTGGTACCGCCTCGGGAAAACTGTTTTTT

V gene: TRBV2
J gene: TRBJ2-7
clone size: -
D gene: -
CDR3 protein: CASSEDGYEQYF
CDR3 DNA: TGTGCCAGCAGTGAAGACGGCTACGAGCAGTACTTC

V gene: TRBV4-1
J gene: TRBJ1-5
clone size: -
D gene: -
CDR3 protein: CASGLGGRGDQPQHF
CDR3 DNA: TGCGCCAGCGGACTTGGGGGGAGGGGAGATCAGCCCCAGCATTTT

V gene: TRBV5-1
J gene: TRBJ2-3
clone size: -
D gene: TRBD1
CDR3 protein: CASDWDRGSDTQYF
CDR3 DNA: TGCGCCAGCGATTGGGACAGGGGAAGCGATACGCAGTATTTT

V gene: TRBV10-3
J gene: TRBJ1-1
clone size: -
D gene: -
CDR3 protein: CAISAASQNTEAFF
CDR3 DNA: TGTGCCATCAGCGCGGCCTCCCAGAACACTGAAGCTTTCTTT